This T cell receptor beta chain derives from a study of molecular identifiers for immune sequencing clone quantification. Germline V gives CDR1 LGHNA, CDR2 YSLEER. The CDR3 spans 15 residues. J was trimmed by 5 bases and V by 3 bases; bases with no gene match: 7. TCRdb reprocessed the PCR reads with MiXCR, giving one entry per CDR3 protein. Of approximately 20,000 distinct CDR3 sequences in the sample, over 20% are singletons; the top ten hold approximately 6.8%. The chain employs TRBV4-3 and TRBJ2-5, with 9 bases fitting TRBD2. The source of this sequence is a human donor in good health. Some libraries in this study had Jurkat cell RNA spiked in. The sample was naive CD8+ T cells from blood, with Jurkat cell RNA spiked in. This sample's subset: FACS-sorted CD8+CD4-CCR7+CD45RA+ naive T cells. This chain's CDR3 is CASSQAGTSRETQYF. CDR3 in DNA: TGCGCCAGCAGCCAGGCTGGGACTAGCAGGGAGACCCAGTACTTC.